This T cell receptor (beta chain) emerged from a study of blood T cell repertoires in COVID-19. Study in general: Collection of acute and convalescent COVID-19 samples took place in the United States, Italy and Spain. T cells, B-cell-depleted T cells, or PBMCs supplied cDNA or gDNA.

This CDR3 has 11 amino acids. Trimming cost V 3 bases and J 4 bases, with 6 bases left between them. Looked up from germline, CDR1 is DFQATT and CDR2 is SNEGSKA (reference sequence). In the original analysis: Amplification of reference gene primers provided the estimated nucleated cell counts. Sequencing used immunoSEQ multiplex PCR; TCRdb keeps in-frame clones, though not all of them. That table gives V, J and clone size, and the DNA gave D and trimming. The table lists approximately 160,000 clones, 65% to 85% of them singletons, with roughly 9.2% in the top ten. This TCR was sampled from a woman at least 80 years old with active or convalescent COVID-19. The chain couples TRBV20-1 to TRBJ1-2; no reliable D call. The specimen sequenced was peripheral blood. CDR3 bases: TGCAGTGCTAGTGGCAGCTATGGCTACACCTTC. It translates to CSASGSYGYTF.